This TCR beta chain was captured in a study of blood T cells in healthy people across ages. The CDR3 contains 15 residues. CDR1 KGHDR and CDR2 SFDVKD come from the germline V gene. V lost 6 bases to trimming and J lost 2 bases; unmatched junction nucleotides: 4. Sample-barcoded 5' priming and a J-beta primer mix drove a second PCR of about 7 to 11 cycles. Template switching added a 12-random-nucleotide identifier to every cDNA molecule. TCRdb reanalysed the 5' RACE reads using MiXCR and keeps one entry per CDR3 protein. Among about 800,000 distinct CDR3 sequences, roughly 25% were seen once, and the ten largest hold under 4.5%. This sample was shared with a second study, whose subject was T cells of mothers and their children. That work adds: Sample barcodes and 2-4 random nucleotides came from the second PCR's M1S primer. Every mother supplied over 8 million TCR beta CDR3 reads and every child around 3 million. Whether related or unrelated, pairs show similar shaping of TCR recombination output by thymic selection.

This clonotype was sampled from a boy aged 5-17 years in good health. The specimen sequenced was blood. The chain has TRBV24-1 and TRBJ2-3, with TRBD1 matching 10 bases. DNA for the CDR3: TGTGCCACCAGTCCGGGACAGGGGCCCACAGATACGCAGTATTTT. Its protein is CATSPGQGPTDTQYF.